The present T cell receptor beta chain was sequenced within a study of beta chain features in type 1 diabetes. Study findings and constraints: Patients with type 1 diabetes carried fewer insertions and had more deletions at their VDJ junctions. The cDNA sequencing approach could over-represent high-TCR-expressing cells.

This clone was detected only a few times. Its antigen is undetermined. Sequencing targeted expressed TCRB transcripts, as all isolated RNA had been reverse transcribed. Generated by immunoSEQ multiplex PCR, the TCRdb table keeps only in-frame clones and is missing some. The sample records 130,000 to 150,000 clones, 6.9% being singletons. This TCR was recovered from a woman in her 30s in good health. The sequenced sample consisted of central memory CD4+ T cells from blood.

DNA of the CDR3: TGTGCCAGCAGCTTATCTACCGAAGACAGGGCGGGCACCGGGGAGCTGTTTTTT. Amino acids: CASSLSTEDRAGTGELFF. This chain joins TRBV11-1 and TRBJ2-2; TRBD1 matches at 7 bases. The trim removed 2 bases at V and 4 bases at J, leaving 13 bases unmatched. The CDR3 consists of 18 residues. The germline V gene encodes CDR1 SGHAT and CDR2 FQDESV (reference sequence).